These 27 T cell receptor beta chains share one sample of origin, sequenced in a study of follicular helper T cells after annual influenza vaccination. As to time point: 2014-2015 season, pre-vaccination. Profiled with immunoSEQ multiplex PCR; TCRdb holds only in-frame clones, not every one. Among approximately 30,000 clones listed, about four fifths were seen once. The sequencing here drew on CXCR5+ CD38- circulating T follicular helper cells from blood, taken on the day of influenza vaccination. Regarding subset: circulating Tfh, non-naive CD4+CXCR5+PD-1+ (ICOS+CD38+ or ICOS-CD38-). These receptors came from an adult who received the influenza vaccine.

The V gene is TRBV4-1, the J gene TRBJ2-5; TRBD2 agrees at 15 bases. Germline lookup yields CDR1 MGHRA and CDR2 YSYEKL. V dropped 4 bases and J dropped 5; count of bases not matched to a gene: 14. This CDR3 is built from 19 residues. CDR3 DNA: TGCGCCAGCAGCCTAACCGGACTAGCGGGGGGGCCTTTCGGGGAGACCCAGTACTTC. Amino acid sequence: CASSLTGLAGGPFGETQYF.

The V call is TRBV2, the J call TRBJ2-5, with 7 bases lining up with TRBD2. Trimming at V came to 6 bases and at J to 1 base, leaving 14 bases not matched to a gene. The CDR3 totals 17 residues. Germline CDR1 reads SNHLY; CDR2 reads FYNNEI. The CDR3 is CASRSRPAGRPQETQYF. CDR3 bases: TGTGCCAGCAGATCCCGCCCAGCGGGAAGACCCCAAGAGACCCAGTACTTC.

The CDR3 region has the DNA TGTGCCAGCAGTTGGCGGCCGGGGAGGACCAAAAACATTCAGTACTTC. Translation: CASSWRPGRTKNIQYF. This chain connects TRBV28 to TRBJ2-4; tentative D call: TRBD2 (6 bases). V was shortened by 4 bases and J by 2 bases, with 15 bases between the two germline ends. The CDR3 has 16 amino acids. Per the germline V gene, CDR1 is MDHEN and CDR2 is SYDVKM.

The V and J genes are TRBV28 and TRBJ2-7; 8 nucleotides align to TRBD2. Trimming at V came to 6 bases and at J to 0 bases, leaving 4 bases not matched to a gene. CDR3 length: 14 residues. Germline V CDR1 and CDR2: MDHEN, SYDVKM. In nucleotides, the CDR3 is TGTGCCAGCAGCACCGGGAGGGCCTCCTACGAGCAGTACTTC. Protein product: CASSTGRASYEQYF.

The V call is TRBV29-1, the J call TRBJ2-5, with 9 bases identical to TRBD2. The CDR3 loop spans 15 amino acids. V lost 6 bases and J lost 5; bases outside the gene matches: 13. Germline values: CDR1 SQVTM, CDR2 ANQGSEA. CDR3 region: CSVPRGLARGETQYF. CDR3 sequence (DNA): TGCAGCGTCCCCCGGGGACTAGCTCGGGGGGAGACCCAGTACTTC. Supplemented by reference TRBV29-1 and TRBJ2-5, the full variable domain reads SAVISQKPSRDICQRGTSLTIQCQVDSQVTMMFWYRQQPGQSLTLIATANQGSEATYESGFVIDKFPISRPNLTFSTLTVSNMSPEDSSIYLCSVPRGLARGETQYFGPGTRLLVL.

This chain connects TRBV25-1 to TRBJ1-1; possible D gene TRBD1, 6 bases. Trimming shortened V by 11 bases and J by 3 bases, and 22 bases separated the two germline ends. Per the germline V gene, CDR1 is MGHDK and CDR2 is SYGVNS. The CDR3 is made up of 15 amino acids. CDR3 region: CAFRWEGVVDTEAFF. The CDR3 DNA reads as TGTGCCTTCCGCTGGGAGGGGGTGGTCGACACTGAAGCTTTCTTT.

This clone was seen a few times. V is TRBV6-5 and J is TRBJ1-1; a weak D match, TRBD1 (5 bases). This CDR3 has 14 residues. Trimming stripped 6 bases from V and 5 bases from J, with 16 bases between. Germline assignment: CDR1 MNHEY and CDR2 SVGAGI. The CDR3 coding sequence is TGTGCCAGCAGCCCACCCGGGGGTAGGACTGAAGCTTTCTTT. Residues: CASSPPGGRTEAFF.

The rearrangement uses TRBV2 and TRBJ1-2; D remains ambiguous. The germline gives CDR1 SNHLY, CDR2 FYNNEI. The germline V and J ends were trimmed by 3 bases and 0 bases, with 11 bases remaining between them. CDR3 size: 15 residues. CDR3 protein: CASSDKSAANYGYTF. The DNA of the CDR3 is TGTGCCAGCAGTGATAAGTCTGCAGCTAACTATGGCTACACCTTC.

The J gene is TRBJ2-7, the V gene TRBV4-2; D possibly corresponds to TRBD1 (6 bases). CDR3 length equals 16 residues. The V gene's germline CDR1 is LGHNA and CDR2 YNFKEQ. The germline V and J ends were trimmed by 0 bases and 6 bases, with 18 bases remaining between them. CDR3 residues: CASSQDYRQAPSEQYF. In nucleotides, the CDR3 is TGTGCCAGCAGCCAAGATTACCGACAGGCTCCTAGCGAGCAGTACTTC.

This chain uses TRBV9 with TRBJ2-3; 8 bases agree with TRBD2. The germline gives CDR1 SGDLS, CDR2 YYNGEE. This CDR3 comprises 14 residues. Losses at the gene ends were 2 bases for V and 2 bases for J; bases not matched to a gene: 1. The CDR3 region has the DNA TGTGCCAGCAGCGTCGGACTAGCCACAGATACGCAGTATTTT. Its translation is CASSVGLATDTQYF.

The chain joins TRBV5-1 to TRBJ1-4, with 9 bases matching TRBD1. The V segment lost 4 bases and the J segment 8 bases; nucleotides outside the gene matches: 12. Germline V gene lookup returns CDR1 SGHRS and CDR2 YFSETQ. CDR3 length: 16 amino acids. Here the CDR3 reads CASSPGVGTGREKLFF. For the CDR3, the DNA is TGCGCCAGCAGCCCAGGGGTCGGGACAGGGCGCGAAAAACTGTTTTTT.

The rearrangement links TRBV5-1 to TRBJ2-6; a weak D match, TRBD2 (5 bases). CDR3 length equals 17 residues. V shed 2 bases and J shed 3 bases, with 15 bases lying between them. The germline gives CDR1 SGHRS, CDR2 YFSETQ. CDR3 bases: TGCGCCAGCAGCTTCGGGGTCCTCGGAGGTGGGGCCAACGTCCTGACTTTC. Protein: CASSFGVLGGGANVLTF.

The chain has TRBV5-1 and TRBJ2-5; tentatively, D is TRBD2 (6 bases). The germline V and J ends were trimmed by 4 bases and 5 bases, with 15 bases remaining between them. From germline, CDR1 is SGHRS and CDR2 YFSETQ. The CDR3 sequence is 14 residues long. CDR3 amino acids: CASSGSGRRETQYF. Written as DNA, the CDR3 is TGCGCCAGCAGCGGATCAGGGAGGAGGGAGACCCAGTACTTC.

The V gene is TRBV7-2, the J gene TRBJ1-5; TRBD1 agrees at 7 bases. The CDR3 runs 14 residues. From germline, CDR1 is SGHTA and CDR2 FQGNSA. V gave up 8 bases and J gave up 5 bases; unmatched junction bases: 9. The CDR3 DNA reads as TGTGCCAGCGGGACGGCAGGGGGGTATCAGCCCCAGCATTTT. It is translated as CASGTAGGYQPQHF.

The chain links TRBV5-6 to TRBJ1-5, with D hard to call. Germline-derived CDR1 and CDR2 are SGHDT and YYEEEE. V was pared by 0 bases and J by 6 bases, with 7 bases between. This CDR3 spans 13 amino acids. The CDR3: CASSLEPGQPQHF. For the CDR3, the DNA is TGTGCCAGCAGCTTGGAGCCGGGTCAGCCCCAGCATTTT. The full variable domain, its missing parts supplied by reference TRBV5-6 and TRBJ1-5, is DAGVTQSPTHLIKTRGQQVTLRCSPKSGHDTVSWYQQALGQGPQFIFQYYEEEERQRGNFPDRFSGHQFPNYSSELNVNALLLGDSALYLCASSLEPGQPQHFGDGTRLSIL.

The chain has TRBV5-6 and TRBJ1-2; 10 bases align to TRBD1. V was pared by 1 base and J by 3 bases, with 6 bases of the junction left unmatched. CDR3 length: 16 amino acids. CDR1 is SGHDT, CDR2 YYEEEE, per germline. The CDR3 reads CASSLRTGQGDYGYTF. The CDR3, as DNA: TGTGCCAGCAGCTTGAGAACTGGACAGGGGGACTATGGCTACACCTTC.

The chain recombines TRBV19 with TRBJ1-4; 8 nucleotides agree with TRBD1. V gave up 5 bases and J gave up 5 bases; unmatched junction bases: 7. The CDR3 runs to 15 residues. Germline-derived CDR1 and CDR2 are LNHDA and SQIVND (reference sequence). For the CDR3, the DNA is TGTGCCAGTAGTCAATGGACAGGGTACAATGAAAAACTGTTTTTT. Amino acids: CASSQWTGYNEKLFF.

The V call is TRBV5-5, the J call TRBJ1-3; no definite D call. The CDR3 has 14 amino acids. V lost 0 bases and J 3 bases, leaving 7 bases between the germline ends. Germline assignment: CDR1 SGHKS and CDR2 YYEKEE (reference sequence). In nucleotides, the CDR3 is TGTGCCAGCAGCTTGGCCGCGGATGGAAACACCATATATTTT. The encoded protein is CASSLAADGNTIYF.

The rearrangement links TRBV5-4 to TRBJ2-2; 10 nucleotides agree with TRBD1. With 4 bases clipped from V and 7 bases from J, the junction kept 7 bases outside the gene matches. The CDR3 totals 15 residues. Germline loops: CDR1 SGHNT, CDR2 YYREEE (reference sequence). CDR3 bases: TGTGCCAGCAGCCATGGGACAGGGGATGACGGGGAGCTGTTTTTT. Translated, it gives CASSHGTGDDGELFF.

A few counts support this clone. The genes are TRBV7-2 and TRBJ2-3; D not resolved. The germline gives CDR1 SGHTA, CDR2 FQGNSA. V was trimmed by 5 bases and J by 1 base, leaving 7 bases between them. The length of the CDR3 is 13 residues. The CDR3 nucleotides are TGTGCCAGCAGCCCGAGTGGCACAGATACGCAGTATTTT. Amino acid sequence: CASSPSGTDTQYF.

The chain carries TRBV4-1 and TRBJ2-5, with TRBD2 matching 13 bases. CDR1 is MGHRA and CDR2 is YSYEKL in the germline V gene. Germline trimming cut 0 bases from V and 4 bases from J; bases unmatched to any gene: 11. The CDR3 sequence is 19 residues long. CDR3 sequence reads: CASSQEPPTSGGARETQYF. The CDR3 DNA sequence: TGCGCCAGCAGCCAAGAACCCCCAACTAGCGGGGGGGCCCGAGAGACCCAGTACTTC.

The chain employs TRBV5-1 and TRBJ1-1, with 9 bases that match TRBD1. This CDR3 has 17 amino acids. The junction had 14 bases not matched to a gene; V was cut back by 4 bases and J by 4 bases. CDR1 SGHRS and CDR2 YFSETQ come from the germline V gene. This chain's CDR3 is CASSREPLGQGSTEAFF. DNA of the CDR3: TGCGCCAGCAGCCGGGAACCCTTGGGACAGGGTAGCACTGAAGCTTTCTTT.

This rearrangement joins TRBV2 to TRBJ2-2, with a possible D match to TRBD2 (6 bases). The CDR3 has 15 amino acids. Germline V gene lookup returns CDR1 SNHLY and CDR2 FYNNEI. Trimming left V 4 bases short and J 5 bases short, with 14 bases between. The CDR3 protein is CASSGVSGGTGELFF. CDR3 in DNA: TGTGCCAGCAGTGGGGTGTCCGGAGGGACCGGGGAGCTGTTTTTT.

This rearrangement joins TRBV7-2 to TRBJ2-1; 9 nucleotides agree with TRBD1. The CDR3 runs to 15 residues. Germline V gene sequence: CDR1 SGHTA, CDR2 FQGNSA. Losses at the gene ends were 5 bases for V and 5 bases for J; bases not matched to a gene: 7. CDR3 in DNA: TGTGCCAGCAGCCCCGGGGGGACAGGGAACAATGAGCAGTTCTTC. Translation gives CASSPGGTGNNEQFF.

This chain links TRBV5-6 with TRBJ2-3, with 8 bases lining up with TRBD2. Germline CDR1 reads SGHDT; CDR2 reads YYEEEE. The V gene end was trimmed by 2 bases and the J gene end by 0 bases; junction bases not matched to a gene: 5. The CDR3 runs 16 residues. The CDR3 sequence is CASSFPGRGSTDTQYF. CDR3 bases: TGTGCCAGCAGCTTCCCCGGGAGGGGTAGCACAGATACGCAGTATTTT.

This clone was recorded only once. The chain employs TRBV7-8 and TRBJ1-5; D might be TRBD1 (5 bases). The CDR3 sequence is 13 residues long. Germline V CDR1 and CDR2: SGHVS, FQNEAQ. V shed 8 bases and J shed 8 bases, with 16 bases lying between them. CDR3 nucleotides: TGTGCCAGCGCCATAGGGCGGGGGAAGCCCCAGCATTTT. Protein product: CASAIGRGKPQHF.

The chain employs TRBV7-8 and TRBJ1-1; maybe TRBD1 (6 bases). The V gene lost 3 bases and the J gene lost 5 bases, with 10 bases spanning the gap. The CDR3 has 13 residues. The germline CDR1 and CDR2 sequences are SGHVS and FQNEAQ. The CDR3 sequence: CASSFGQSTEAFF. DNA of the CDR3: TGTGCCAGCAGCTTCGGACAGTCTACTGAAGCTTTCTTT.